The sequence of this T cell receptor beta chain was determined in a study of blood T cell repertoires in COVID-19. Study-wide context: The origin of the acute and convalescent COVID-19 samples was the United States, Italy and Spain.

The protocol was immunoSEQ multiplex PCR, while the TCRdb copy is restricted to in-frame clones and leaves out a portion. The table has fewer than 450,000 clones, approximately 89% seen once. Seattle patients were enrolled during active infection and followed longitudinally. Comment on this clone: A read error may account for a junction end that differs from germline.

Material: peripheral blood. This TCR was sampled from a woman aged 45-60 years with COVID-19, enrolled during active disease.

The CDR3 spells CSVRTGQGPYRYTF. The CDR3 coding sequence is TGCAGCGTCCGCACCGGACAGGGACCCTATCGCTACACCTTC. The chain is built from TRBV29-1 and TRBJ1-2, with 8 bases aligning to TRBD1. Germline-derived CDR1 and CDR2 are SQVTM and ANQGSEA. CDR3 length equals 14 residues.